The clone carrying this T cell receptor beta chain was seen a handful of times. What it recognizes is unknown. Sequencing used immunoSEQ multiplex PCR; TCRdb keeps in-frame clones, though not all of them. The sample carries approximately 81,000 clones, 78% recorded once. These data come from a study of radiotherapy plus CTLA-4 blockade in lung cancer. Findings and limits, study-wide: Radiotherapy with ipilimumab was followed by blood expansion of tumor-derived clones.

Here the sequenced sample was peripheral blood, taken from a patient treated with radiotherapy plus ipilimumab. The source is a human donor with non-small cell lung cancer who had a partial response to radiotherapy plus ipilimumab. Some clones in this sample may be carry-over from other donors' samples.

The CDR3 nucleotides read TGTGCCAGTAGTTCTTCAGGGGGAGTTGGCAATCAGCCCCAGCATTTT. Encoded protein: CASSSSGGVGNQPQHF. This chain joins TRBV19 and TRBJ1-5; 7 bases agree with TRBD1. The germline gives CDR1 LNHDA, CDR2 SQIVND (reference sequence). There are 16 residues in the CDR3. V was clipped by 5 bases and J by 2 bases; unmatched bases: 9.